This T cell receptor beta chain is from a study of CD8 T cells in ankylosing spondylitis. General study results and limits: About eight highly homologous variants made up a TCR beta motif that seemed to typify ankylosing spondylitis blood.

TCRdb recomputed calls from the 5' RACE reads with MiXCR, one row per CDR3 protein. This table holds roughly 40,000 distinct CDR3 sequences, about 10% found once. This clonotype has just a few counts. What it recognizes is unknown. There are 14 residues in the CDR3. Germline values: CDR1 MGHDK, CDR2 SYGVNS. V was cut by 5 bases and J by 5 bases, with 12 bases left in between. The receptor comes from a male donor with ankylosing spondylitis or in good health (not recorded which). The chain combines TRBV25-1 with TRBJ2-2; perhaps D is TRBD1 or TRBD2 (5 bases each). The specimen sequenced was blood, either unsorted or a sorted T cell fraction (not recorded which). This CDR3 is CASSFRGETGELFF. The CDR3 region has the DNA TGTGCCAGCAGTTTTCGAGGGGAGACCGGGGAGCTGTTTTTT.